Sequencing of this TCR beta chain was carried out in a study of response to subunit inactivated influenza vaccine. Whole-study results and caveats: The authors suggested that few new T cells are recruited per seasonal influenza vaccination.

Comment on this clonotype: The antigen is not known.

TCRdb fed the RT-PCR reads into MiXCR, producing one record per CDR3 protein. The repertoire holds about 520,000 distinct CDR3 sequences, about 25% seen once, with approximately 1.9% in the top ten. Sequencing was performed on CD4+ T cells sorted from PBMCs, taken more than 4 days after vaccination. The source is a man aged 50 or older who received an inactivated influenza vaccine.

CDR3: CSARDTGAIEAFF. The DNA of the CDR3 is TGCAGTGCTAGGGACACCGGGGCCATTGAAGCTTTCTTT. This chain uses TRBV20-1 with TRBJ1-1; possible D gene TRBD1, 5 bases. This CDR3 is 13 amino acids long. Between the trimmed V and J ends, which lost 3 bases and 7 bases, there was a span of 15 bases. From germline, CDR1 is DFQATT and CDR2 SNEGSKA (reference sequence).